This is a list of T cell receptor beta chains from one sample in a study of CD8 T cells in ankylosing spondylitis. TCRdb reprocessed the 5' RACE reads via MiXCR and lists one record per CDR3 protein. This table holds some 250,000 distinct CDR3 sequences, around 7.8% found once. The sample comprised blood, either unsorted or a sorted T cell fraction (not recorded which). These receptors all come from a male donor with ankylosing spondylitis or in good health (not recorded which). Both conserved end residues are part of each CDR3. Each record gives: D gene, clone size, J gene, V gene, CDR3 DNA, CDR3 protein. D genes are given only for firm matches. Clone size is given for some rows only: seen once, a few or many times, or a class if the clone is expanded.

TRBD2	-	TRBJ2-1	TRBV7-2	TGTGCCAGCAGCCCACTAGCGGGAGCTCACAATGAGCAGTTCTTC	CASSPLAGAHNEQFF
TRBD2	many	TRBJ2-7	TRBV6-1	TGTGCCAGCAGTCGACTAGCGGAGTCCTACGAGCAGTACTTC	CASSRLAESYEQYF
-	-	TRBJ2-4	TRBV29-1	TGCAGCGTTTCCGGATCCCCTAACATTCAGTACTTC	CSVSGSPNIQYF
TRBD1	many	TRBJ2-1	TRBV5-1	TGCGCCAGCAGCTTGGAGATTAGACAGGGGGCTAATGAGCAGTTCTTC	CASSLEIRQGANEQFF
-	few	TRBJ1-3	TRBV7-2	TGTGCCAGCGGGGGGGCTGGAAACACCATATATTTT	CASGGAGNTIYF
TRBD1	-	TRBJ1-6	TRBV7-2	TGTGCCAGCAGCTCGACAGGGGGAAATTCACCCCTCCACTTT	CASSSTGGNSPLHF
-	-	TRBJ2-1	TRBV7-2	TGTGCCAGCAGCCTCCGACTAGACAAGCAGTTCTTC	CASSLRLDKQFF
TRBD1	many	TRBJ1-2	TRBV5-1	TGCGCCAGCAGGGAACAGGGGCCCCGCTATGGCTACACCTTC	CASREQGPRYGYTF
-	many	TRBJ1-3	TRBV7-2	TGTGCCAGCAGCTGGGACGGCAGTTCTGGAAACACCATATATTTT	CASSWDGSSGNTIYF
-	few	TRBJ2-2	TRBV10-3	TGTGCCATCAGTGAGACCAGGGGCGGCACCGGGGAGCTGTTTTTT	CAISETRGGTGELFF
-	many	TRBJ2-7	TRBV14	TGTGCCAGCAGCCCATCCTCTTATGCGCAGTACTTC	CASSPSSYAQYF
-	-	TRBJ2-1	TRBV27	TGTGCCAGCAGTTTCCAGGGGTCCTACAATGAGCAGTTCTTC	CASSFQGSYNEQFF
-	many	TRBJ1-2	TRBV5-1	TGCGCCAGCAGCTTGAAAACCGGGGGGCCAGAGGGCTACACCTTC	CASSLKTGGPEGYTF
TRBD1	-	TRBJ2-7	TRBV7-2	TGTGCCAGCAGCTCCCGGGACAGGGGGCGATGGGAGCAGTACTTC	CASSSRDRGRWEQYF
-	many	TRBJ2-4	TRBV9	TGTGCCAGCAGCGCAGTCTTGGTGACCAAAAACATTCAGTACTTC	CASSAVLVTKNIQYF
-	many	TRBJ2-2	TRBV5-1	TGCGCCAGCAGCACGGGACAATTCACCGGGGAGCTGTTTTTT	CASSTGQFTGELFF
-	many	TRBJ1-4	TRBV10-3	TGTGCCATCAGTGAGTCGAACCAGGGCTACGAAAAACTGTTTTTT	CAISESNQGYEKLFF
TRBD2	many	TRBJ2-1	TRBV5-6	TGTGCCAGCAGCTTGGGGCGTAGCGGGGGTCCGTTCTTC	CASSLGRSGGPFF
TRBD1	many	TRBJ2-2	TRBV20-1	TGCAGTGCTCGACAGGGGTGGGACACCGGGGAGCTGTTTTTT	CSARQGWDTGELFF
-	many	TRBJ2-2	TRBV5-1	TGCGCCAGCAGCTTGGAACTAGCCGGAACCGGGGAGCTGTTTTTT	CASSLELAGTGELFF
TRBD2	many	TRBJ2-7	TRBV18	TGTGCCAGCTCACGAACTAGCGGCCCTGAGGACGAGCAGTACTTC	CASSRTSGPEDEQYF
-	many	TRBJ2-3	TRBV20-1	TGCAGTGCTAGCCCAACAGATACGCAGTATTTT	CSASPTDTQYF
-	many	TRBJ2-7	TRBV5-1	TGCGCCAGCAGCTTGGCCGCAGGCCCCATCCACGAGCAGTACTTC	CASSLAAGPIHEQYF
-	few	TRBJ1-2	TRBV4-1	TGCGCCAGCAGCCAGGACAGCGTGCCTGCGGGCGTGCCGAGCTTC	CASSQDSVPAGVPSF
-	many	TRBJ2-1	TRBV5-6	TGTGCCAGCAGCTTGGCTCGCAGCGAGCAGTTCTTC	CASSLARSEQFF
-	-	TRBJ1-3	TRBV4-1	TGCGCCAGCAGCCGCCGAGGGCCCTCTGGAAACCCCATATATTTT	CASSRRGPSGNPIYF
-	many	TRBJ2-3	TRBV19	TGTGCCAGTAGCCGGTCCGACAGCACAGATACGCAGTATTTT	CASSRSDSTDTQYF
-	-	TRBJ1-1	TRBV7-9	TGTGCCAGCAGCTTATTAGCGTCTCTCAGGAACACTGAAGCTTTCTTT	CASSLLASLRNTEAFF
TRBD1	many	TRBJ1-6	TRBV20-1	TGCAGAACAATAAGTAGCGGACAGGGTTATTCACCCCTCCACTTT	CRTISSGQGYSPLHF
-	many	TRBJ2-7	TRBV20-1	TGCAGTGCTAGAGTAGGACCGAGGAGCTCCTACGAGCAGTACTTC	CSARVGPRSSYEQYF
TRBD1	-	TRBJ1-2	TRBV20-1	TGCAGTGCTAGAGATTCCGAAAAGGACAGGGGGCAAGATGGCTACACCTTC	CSARDSEKDRGQDGYTF
TRBD1	-	TRBJ2-2	TRBV7-3	TGTGCCAGCAGCTACCCGGGACAGGGAATCACCGGGGAGCTGTTTTTT	CASSYPGQGITGELFF
TRBD1	many	TRBJ1-4	TRBV10-2	TGCGCCAGCAGTGAGTCCCGGACAGGGTGGAATGAAAAACTGTTTTTT	CASSESRTGWNEKLFF
-	many	TRBJ2-3	TRBV5-6	TGTGCCAGCAGCAATGGAGGAGATACGCAGTATTTT	CASSNGGDTQYF
-	-	TRBJ2-5	TRBV7-9	TGTGCCAGCAGCCCTGAGCTGGTGAAGGAGACCCAGTACTTC	CASSPELVKETQYF
TRBD2	-	TRBJ2-3	TRBV20-1	TGCAGTGCTAGAGATCTGGGACTAGCGGGCACAGATACGCAGTATTTT	CSARDLGLAGTDTQYF